These 12 T cell receptor beta chains share one sample of origin, sequenced in a study of control samples from healthy donors and cancer patients. Sequenced by immunoSEQ multiplex PCR; TCRdb stores in-frame clones only, minus some. The table records approximately 150,000 clones, under 95% of them present only once. Material for sequencing was blood. The receptors were sampled from a man in his forties or fifties in good health.

The chain links TRBV7-9 to TRBJ1-2; no definite D call. The germline V gene has CDR1 SEHNR and CDR2 FQNEAQ (reference sequence). The length of the CDR3 is 12 residues. V was pared by 7 bases and J by 4 bases, with 10 bases between. The CDR3 protein is CASTPTVYGYTF. The CDR3 nucleotides read TGTGCCAGCACCCCCACAGTCTATGGCTACACCTTC.

The rearrangement links TRBV7-2 to TRBJ1-2; TRBD1 matches 9 bases. The length of the CDR3 is 17 residues. Germline V CDR1 and CDR2: SGHTA, FQGNSA. The V and J ends lost 2 bases and 4 bases, in that order; junction bases with no gene match: 11. DNA for the CDR3: TGTGCCAGCAGCTTACTCGGGACAGGGCCGGGAGGCTATGGCTACACCTTC. It yields the protein CASSLLGTGPGGYGYTF.

The CDR3 sequence is CASSEIPDSPPSSYNEQFF. As DNA, the CDR3 is TGTGCCAGCAGTGAAATCCCCGACTCGCCCCCGAGCTCCTACAATGAGCAGTTCTTC. The chain has TRBV6-1 and TRBJ2-1; D gene uncertain. With 2 bases removed from V and 0 bases from J, the gap between germline ends came to 20 bases. CDR3 length: 19 residues. Looked up from germline, CDR1 is MNHNS and CDR2 is SASEGT.

The rearrangement uses TRBV30 and TRBJ1-4, with 9 bases lining up with TRBD1. Germline V gene sequence: CDR1 GTSNPN, CDR2 SVGIG (reference sequence). CDR3 length equals 17 residues. The ends lost 2 bases at V and 2 bases at J; junction bases unmatched: 9. The CDR3 reads CAWSPSGTGRTNEKLFF. The CDR3 nucleotides are TGTGCCTGGAGTCCTTCCGGGACAGGGAGGACTAATGAAAAACTGTTTTTT.

J is TRBJ2-7 and V is TRBV11-2; unclear D gene. Germline values: CDR1 SGHAT, CDR2 FQNNGV. The CDR3 has 11 residues. V was pared by 5 bases and J by 6 bases, with 8 bases between. The CDR3 region is CASSPRSEQYF. Written as DNA, the CDR3 is TGTGCCAGCAGCCCAAGGAGCGAGCAGTACTTC. Full variable domain (remainder filled in from reference TRBV11-2 and TRBJ2-7): EAGVAQSPRYKIIEKRQSVAFWCNPISGHATLYWYQQILGQGPKLLIQFQNNGVVDDSQLPKDRFSAERLKGVDSTLKIQPAKLEDSAVYLCASSPRSEQYFGPGTRLTVT.

V usage is TRBV5-4 and J usage is TRBJ1-6; no clear D gene. The CDR3 contains 17 residues. V shed 0 bases and J shed 6 bases, with 16 bases lying between them. Germline CDR1 SGHNT, CDR2 YYREEE (reference sequence). The CDR3 here is CASSLAGHSPANSPLHF. The CDR3 DNA reads TGTGCCAGCAGCTTGGCTGGGCACTCCCCGGCTAATTCACCCCTCCACTTT. Combining the CDR3 with reference TRBV5-4 and TRBJ1-6 gives the whole variable domain ETGVTQSPTHLIKTRGQQVTLRCSSQSGHNTVSWYQQALGQGPQFIFQYYREEENGRGNFPPRFSGLQFPNYSSELNVNALELDDSALYLCASSLAGHSPANSPLHFGNGTRLTVT.

V gene TRBV9 combines with J gene TRBJ2-7, with D possibly matching TRBD2 (5 bases). Germline CDR1 is SGDLS and CDR2 is YYNGEE. V was clipped by 4 bases and J by 5 bases, with 10 bases between them. This CDR3 is 12 amino acids long. CDR3 sequence: CASSPGLDEQYF. For the CDR3, the DNA is TGTGCCAGCAGCCCCGGACTGGACGAGCAGTACTTC.

The chain joins TRBV5-6 to TRBJ2-6, with D unresolved. Germline V lookup: CDR1 SGHDT, CDR2 YYEEEE. CDR3 length: 15 residues. V was clipped by 2 bases and J by 4 bases, with 10 bases between them. Here the CDR3 DNA reads TGTGCCAGCAGCTTCCTTTCAGCAGGGGCCAACGTCCTGACTTTC. Translation: CASSFLSAGANVLTF.

This chain joins TRBV12-1 and TRBJ2-5; the table's D call TRBD2 went unverified against the DNA. TRBV12-1 is recorded as a pseudogene. This CDR3 is 15 amino acids long. The CDR3 DNA sequence: TGTGCCAGCAGCTTTGTGCGGGGCCGCCAAGAGACCCAGTACTTC. Amino acid sequence: CASSFVRGRQETQYF.

This rearrangement joins TRBV19 to TRBJ1-5; D unclear. Germline loops: CDR1 LNHDA, CDR2 SQIVND (reference sequence). The CDR3 covers 13 residues. V was shortened by 1 base and J by 2 bases, with 3 bases between the two germline ends. CDR3 sequence: CASSIGGNQPQHF. Written as DNA, the CDR3 is TGTGCCAGTAGTATAGGGGGCAATCAGCCCCAGCATTTT.

The gene calls are TRBV28 and TRBJ2-3, with 8 bases lining up with TRBD2. Germline V gene lookup returns CDR1 MDHEN and CDR2 SYDVKM. V was clipped by 4 bases and J by 4 bases; unmatched bases: 7. The CDR3 runs 15 residues. CDR3 nucleotides: TGTGCCAGCAGTTCCGGGACTAGTTGGGCAGATACGCAGTATTTT. This codes for CASSSGTSWADTQYF.

The V and J genes are TRBV7-9 and TRBJ1-1, with D possibly matching TRBD1 (6 bases). This CDR3 spans 17 amino acids. Germline CDR1 SEHNR, CDR2 FQNEAQ (reference sequence). Between the trimmed V and J ends, which lost 4 bases and 1 base, there was a span of 19 bases. CDR3 sequence reads: CASSSAGHRTGNTEAFF. The CDR3 DNA follows: TGTGCCAGCAGCTCAGCGGGACACCGAACTGGGAACACTGAAGCTTTCTTT.